This T cell receptor (beta chain) emerged from a study of CD8 T cells in ankylosing spondylitis. Whole-study findings and limits: According to the report, clones linked to the disease were significantly enriched in matched synovial fluid samples taken from ankylosing spondylitis patients.

MiXCR was run by TCRdb on the 5' RACE reads, yielding one entry per CDR3 protein. Found here are hundreds of thousands of distinct CDR3 sequences, approximately 24% of them singletons; the top ten hold around 6.3%. CDR3 length: 16 amino acids. Looked up from germline, CDR1 is LGHDT and CDR2 is YNNKEL (reference sequence). Deletions cut 1 base from V and 0 bases from J, with 10 bases between. There are many counts of this clonotype. Its antigen is unidentified. The receptor comes from a male donor with ankylosing spondylitis or in good health (not recorded which). The sample was blood, either unsorted or a sorted T cell fraction (not recorded which). The chain joins TRBV3-1 to TRBJ2-1, with TRBD2 as a possible D gene (5 bases). CDR3 coding DNA: TGTGCCAGCAGCCAAGTAGCTGGGAGCTCCTACAATGAGCAGTTCTTC. Translated, it gives CASSQVAGSSYNEQFF.